These 22 T cell receptor beta chains were all obtained from the same sample, sequenced in a study of ipilimumab plus nivolumab after autologous stem cell transplantation. Produced via immunoSEQ multiplex PCR; TCRdb's table is partial and in-frame only. The data hold approximately 80,000 clones, with 83% observed a single time. The sequencing used PBMCs, collected in a trial of ipilimumab plus nivolumab as post-transplant consolidation. These receptors all stem from a male donor with diffuse large B-cell lymphoma.

This clone came up a few times. This chain connects TRBV30 to TRBJ2-1; D is tentatively TRBD1 or TRBD2 (5 bases each). The CDR3 covers 15 residues. Germline CDR1 GTSNPN, CDR2 SVGIG (reference sequence). V lost 0 bases to trimming and J lost 2 bases, with 11 bases between them. CDR3 coding DNA: TGTGCCTGGAGTGTACGTGGGGGAACCTACAATGAGCAGTTCTTC. Protein product: CAWSVRGGTYNEQFF. Combining the CDR3 with reference TRBV30 and TRBJ2-1 gives the whole variable domain SQTIHQWPATLVQPVGSPLSLECTVEGTSNPNLYWYRQAAGRGLQLLFYSVGIGQISSEVPQNLSASRPQDRQFILSSKKLLLSDSGFYLCAWSVRGGTYNEQFFGPGTRLTVL.

This chain joins TRBV5-1 and TRBJ1-3; D gene uncertain. V dropped 8 bases and J dropped 2 bases, with 17 bases sitting between them. The CDR3 loop spans 15 amino acids. The V gene's germline CDR1 is SGHRS and CDR2 YFSETQ. In nucleotides, the CDR3 is TGCGCCAGTACCTCGACCCCCGGGGCTGGAAACACCATATATTTT. Amino acid sequence: CASTSTPGAGNTIYF. Full variable domain (missing parts from reference TRBV5-1 and TRBJ1-3): KAGVTQTPRYLIKTRGQQVTLSCSPISGHRSVSWYQQTPGQGLQFLFEYFSETQRNKGNFPGRFSGRQFSNSRSEMNVSTLELGDSALYLCASTSTPGAGNTIYFGEGSWLTVV.

The genes are TRBV11-2 and TRBJ2-5; the match to TRBD2 covers 11 bases. V trimming: 5 bases; J trimming: 5 bases; junction bases outside the gene matches: 10. This CDR3 has 16 residues. The germline CDR1 and CDR2 sequences are SGHAT and FQNNGV. CDR3 region: CASSPRTSGGRETQYF. The CDR3 DNA is TGTGCCAGCAGCCCCAGAACTAGCGGGGGACGGGAGACCCAGTACTTC.

The chain recombines TRBV7-2 with TRBJ1-2, with 7 bases fitting TRBD1. The trim removed 5 bases at V and 1 base at J, leaving 4 bases unmatched. Germline values: CDR1 SGHTA, CDR2 FQGNSA. CDR3 size: 14 residues. CDR3 nucleotides: TGTGCCAGCAGCCCGGACAGGCGTAACTATGGCTACACCTTC. Encoded protein: CASSPDRRNYGYTF.

V and J are TRBV19 and TRBJ1-4, with D maybe TRBD1 (6 bases). Per the germline V gene, CDR1 is LNHDA and CDR2 is SQIVND (reference sequence). The germline V and J ends were trimmed by 8 bases and 10 bases, with 20 bases remaining between them. This CDR3 spans 14 amino acids. The CDR3 DNA is TGTGCCAGTGGTCCCGGGGGGGCTGATGGAAAACTGTTTTTT. It yields the protein CASGPGGADGKLFF.

V usage is TRBV5-1 and J usage is TRBJ2-5; 11 bases map to TRBD2. The CDR3 is 15 residues long. Germline CDR1 is SGHRS and CDR2 is YFSETQ. Trimming took 6 bases from V and 1 from J; bases not matched to a gene: 5. In DNA, the CDR3 is TGCGCCAGCAACCCTAGCGGGGGGATCCAAGAGACCCAGTACTTC. It yields the protein CASNPSGGIQETQYF.

This chain uses TRBV12-5 with TRBJ2-2; D ambiguous. CDR3 size: 16 residues. The germline V gene encodes CDR1 LGHNT and CDR2 FRNRAP. V dropped 3 bases and J dropped 6 bases, with 17 bases sitting between them. The CDR3 nucleotides read TGTGCTAGTGGTTTACGATCAGAGGCAAGGGCCGGGGAGCTGTTTTTT. Encoded protein: CASGLRSEARAGELFF.

The chain employs TRBV27 and TRBJ2-3; perhaps TRBD2 as D (5 bases). The CDR3 is made up of 14 amino acids. The germline gives CDR1 MNHEY, CDR2 SMNVEV (reference sequence). Trimming took off 7 bases at V and 2 bases at J, with 13 bases between the two ends. CDR3 nucleotide sequence: TGTGCCAGCAAGGTAGCGTCCGACACAGATACGCAGTATTTT. Its translation: CASKVASDTDTQYF.

The gene calls are TRBV28 and TRBJ1-2, with D perhaps TRBD1 (6 bases). The V gene lost 7 bases and the J gene lost 13 bases, with 19 bases spanning the gap. Germline CDR1 is MDHEN and CDR2 is SYDVKM. There are 12 residues in the CDR3. The CDR3 loop reads CASTPKYRDPTF. The CDR3 DNA follows: TGTGCCAGCACCCCGAAATACAGGGATCCCACCTTC.

The chain uses TRBV2 and TRBJ1-1; D is unclear. The V and J ends lost 7 bases and 1 base respectively, with 10 bases between them. The CDR3 has 13 residues. CDR1 is SNHLY and CDR2 is FYNNEI in the germline V gene. The CDR3 coding sequence is TGTGCCAGCACGGACCAACCGAACACTGAAGCTTTCTTT. This encodes CASTDQPNTEAFF.

The J gene is TRBJ2-3, the V gene TRBV5-4; D is perhaps TRBD1 (5 bases). The CDR3 runs 15 residues. CDR1 is SGHNT, CDR2 YYREEE, per germline (reference sequence). V shed 0 bases and J shed 0 bases, with 8 bases lying between them. CDR3: CASSLGRDSTDTQYF. CDR3 bases: TGTGCCAGCAGCTTGGGCAGGGATAGCACAGATACGCAGTATTTT.

This chain joins TRBV7-9 and TRBJ2-1; 14 bases agree with TRBD2. Trimming cost V 4 bases and J 10 bases; bases outside gene matches: 9. This CDR3 spans 16 amino acids. The V gene's germline CDR1 is SEHNR and CDR2 FQNEAQ (reference sequence). The CDR3 region has the DNA TGTGCCAGCAGCTCTAGACTAGCGGGGGGGCCCGCAGAGCAGTTCTTC. Protein product: CASSSRLAGGPAEQFF.

This clone has more than one count but fewer than ten. The gene calls are TRBV19 and TRBJ1-2, with D possibly matching TRBD1 (6 bases). Germline loops: CDR1 LNHDA, CDR2 SQIVND (reference sequence). The CDR3 totals 16 residues. V was clipped by 5 bases and J by 0 bases, with 16 bases between them. CDR3 nucleotides: TGTGCCAGTAGTGACTATTTGACAGGCTCTAACTATGGCTACACCTTC. Amino acid sequence: CASSDYLTGSNYGYTF. The variable domain in full, with the rest retrieved from reference TRBV19 and TRBJ1-2, is DGGITQSPKYLFRKEGQNVTLSCEQNLNHDAMYWYRQDPGQGLRLIYYSQIVNDFQKGDIAEGYSVSREKKESFPLTVTSAQKNPTAFYLCASSDYLTGSNYGYTFGSGTRLTVV.

The V and J genes are TRBV10-3 and TRBJ2-3; D remains ambiguous. The CDR3 totals 12 residues. V lost 6 bases and J lost 4, with 8 bases in between. Looked up from germline, CDR1 is ENHRY and CDR2 is SYGVKD. In DNA form, the CDR3 reads TGTGCCATCAGCAGGAATGCAGATACGCAGTATTTT. This translates into CAISRNADTQYF.

V gene TRBV5-4 combines with J gene TRBJ1-2; D is possibly TRBD1 (6 bases). Germline CDR1 SGHNT, CDR2 YYREEE (reference sequence). The CDR3 sequence is 14 residues long. Trimming stripped 0 bases from V and 4 bases from J, with 10 bases between. The CDR3 sequence: CASSLGNRVYGYTF. The CDR3 bases are TGTGCCAGCAGCTTGGGGAACAGGGTCTATGGCTACACCTTC. Based on the CDR3 plus reference TRBV5-4 and TRBJ1-2, the full variable domain is ETGVTQSPTHLIKTRGQQVTLRCSSQSGHNTVSWYQQALGQGPQFIFQYYREEENGRGNFPPRFSGLQFPNYSSELNVNALELDDSALYLCASSLGNRVYGYTFGSGTRLTVV.

V and J are TRBV18 and TRBJ1-3; the D is unclear. In germline, CDR1 is KGHSH, CDR2 LQKENI. The V end was cut by 7 bases, the J end by 0 bases, with 16 bases between. The CDR3 covers 16 residues. The DNA of the CDR3 is TGTGCCAGCTTGCCTTCCGGGTCTTTCTCTGGAAACACCATATATTTT. As protein: CASLPSGSFSGNTIYF. Combining the CDR3 with reference TRBV18 and TRBJ1-3 gives the whole variable domain NAGVMQNPRHLVRRRGQEARLRCSPMKGHSHVYWYRQLPEEGLKFMVYLQKENIIDESGMPKERFSAEFPKEGPSILRIQQVVRGDSAAYFCASLPSGSFSGNTIYFGEGSWLTVV.

This clone has only one observation. The chain carries TRBV19 and TRBJ1-3; no firm D call. This CDR3 has 17 residues. Trimming took off 3 bases at V and 1 base at J, with 16 bases between the two ends. Germline values: CDR1 LNHDA, CDR2 SQIVND (reference sequence). The CDR3 DNA reads as TGTGCCAGTAGTATCCACGGCCTGGCACTATCTGGAAACACCATATATTTT. This translates into CASSIHGLALSGNTIYF. Complete variable domain (other parts from reference TRBV19 and TRBJ1-3): DGGITQSPKYLFRKEGQNVTLSCEQNLNHDAMYWYRQDPGQGLRLIYYSQIVNDFQKGDIAEGYSVSREKKESFPLTVTSAQKNPTAFYLCASSIHGLALSGNTIYFGEGSWLTVV.

The chain carries TRBV18 and TRBJ1-6; 7 bases map to TRBD1. The CDR3 consists of 15 residues. Trimming removed 3 bases from V and 8 bases from J; junction bases left unmatched: 7. Germline CDR1 KGHSH, CDR2 LQKENI. The CDR3, as DNA: TGTGCCAGCTCACCCATAACAGGGGAACATTCACCCCTCCACTTT. Residues: CASSPITGEHSPLHF.

This clone was recorded only once. V usage is TRBV6-5 and J usage is TRBJ2-5, with 7 bases matching TRBD1. The V gene's germline CDR1 is MNHEY and CDR2 SVGAGI. Trimming at V came to 6 bases and at J to 2 bases, leaving 6 bases not matched to a gene. This CDR3 has 14 residues. In DNA form, the CDR3 reads TGTGCCAGCAGACCGGGACAGAAACAAGAGACCCAGTACTTC. It specifies CASRPGQKQETQYF.

The chain uses TRBV7-2 and TRBJ2-7; the D gene is possibly TRBD1 (6 bases). This CDR3 has 13 residues. Trimming cost V 5 bases and J 3 bases, with 11 bases left between them. The germline gives CDR1 SGHTA, CDR2 FQGNSA. CDR3 sequence: CASSKKGVYEQYF. The CDR3 DNA follows: TGTGCCAGCAGCAAGAAGGGGGTCTACGAGCAGTACTTC.

This rearrangement joins TRBV7-9 to TRBJ2-7; D call uncertain. Trimming took 7 bases from V and 1 from J, leaving 8 bases between them. This CDR3 has 12 residues. In germline, CDR1 is SEHNR, CDR2 FQNEAQ (reference sequence). The CDR3, as DNA: TGTGCCAGCAACAGTCTTTCCTACGAGCAGTACTTC. Protein product: CASNSLSYEQYF. The complete variable domain, with remaining parts taken from reference TRBV7-9 and TRBJ2-7, reads DTGVSQNPRHKITKRGQNVTFRCDPISEHNRLYWYRQTLGQGPEFLTYFQNEAQLEKSRLLSDRFSAERPKGSFSTLEIQRTEQGDSAMYLCASNSLSYEQYFGPGTRLTVT.

The CDR3 is CASSYGGSGNTIYF. In nucleotides, the CDR3 is TGTGCCAGCAGTTACGGAGGGTCTGGAAACACCATATATTTT. J is TRBJ1-3 and V is TRBV6-6; D is undetermined. The germline CDR1 and CDR2 sequences are MNHNY and SVGAGI (reference sequence). CDR3 length equals 14 residues. Trimming shortened V by 2 bases and J by 1 base, and 6 bases separated the two germline ends.